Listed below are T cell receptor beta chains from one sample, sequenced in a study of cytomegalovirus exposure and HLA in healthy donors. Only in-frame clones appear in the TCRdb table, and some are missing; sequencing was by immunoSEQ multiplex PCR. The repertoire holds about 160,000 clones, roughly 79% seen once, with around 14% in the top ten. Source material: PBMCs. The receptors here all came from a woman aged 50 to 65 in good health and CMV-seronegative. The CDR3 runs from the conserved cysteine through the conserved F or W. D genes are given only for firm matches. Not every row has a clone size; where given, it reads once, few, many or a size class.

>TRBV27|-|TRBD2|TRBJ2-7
TGTGCCAGCGGTTGGGGGAGAGCGAGCGGGAACGAGCAGTACTTC
CASGWGRASGNEQYF
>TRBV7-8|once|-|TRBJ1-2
TGTGCCAGCAGCTTAGAGTCAGGCCAACTAGGCTATGGCTACACCTTC
CASSLESGQLGYGYTF
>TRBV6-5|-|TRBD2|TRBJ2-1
TGTGCCAGCAGCCGACTAGCGGGAGGGCCGAATGAGCAGTTCTTC
CASSRLAGGPNEQFF
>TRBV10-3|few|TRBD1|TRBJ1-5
TGTGCCATCAGTGAGGGACAGGGGGGTCAGCCCCAGCATTTT
CAISEGQGGQPQHF
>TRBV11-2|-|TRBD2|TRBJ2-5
TGTGCCAGCAGCGCGGCGGGGGGGTACCAAGAGACCCAGTACTTC
CASSAAGGYQETQYF
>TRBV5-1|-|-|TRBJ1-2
TGCGCCAGCAGCTTGGATGGGGGCCAGGGCTACACCTTC
CASSLDGGQGYTF
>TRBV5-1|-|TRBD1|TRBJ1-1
TGCGCCAGCCGGGACAGGGGGCCTAGGGTGAACACTGAAGCTTTCTTT
CASRDRGPRVNTEAFF
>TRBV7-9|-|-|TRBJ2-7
TGTGCCAGCAGCTTAGGCAACGGGGTCTCCTACGAGCAGTACTTC
CASSLGNGVSYEQYF
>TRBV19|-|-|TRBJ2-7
TGTGCCAGAGAGACAAAAGGCAGGGTCTACGAGCAGTACTTC
CARETKGRVYEQYF
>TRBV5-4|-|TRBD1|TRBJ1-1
TGTGCCAGCAGCACCGGGGACAGTCCAGGAGGGAACACTGAAGCTTTCTTT
CASSTGDSPGGNTEAFF
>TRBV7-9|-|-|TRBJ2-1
TGTGCCAGCAGGAACCGACTGGATGGGTCCTACAATGAGCAGTTCTTC
CASRNRLDGSYNEQFF
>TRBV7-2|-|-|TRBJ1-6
TGTGCCAGCAGCTTAGATTCTAGCTCCTATAATTCACCCCTCCACTTT
CASSLDSSSYNSPLHF
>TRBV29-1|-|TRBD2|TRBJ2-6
TGCAGCGTGGGGTTGGGCGGGAGATCTGGGGCCAACGTCCTGACTTTC
CSVGLGGRSGANVLTF
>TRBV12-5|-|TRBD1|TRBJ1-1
TGTGCTAGTGGTCCCGGACAGGGTTTTGGAGTGAACACTGAAGCTTTCTTT
CASGPGQGFGVNTEAFF
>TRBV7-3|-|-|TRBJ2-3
TGTGCCAGCAGCTTAACGCCCGGAGGTACGCAGTATTTT
CASSLTPGGTQYF
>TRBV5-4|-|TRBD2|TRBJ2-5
TGTGCCAGCAGCACCGCTCCAGCGGGGGGGCAAGAGACCCAGTACTTC
CASSTAPAGGQETQYF
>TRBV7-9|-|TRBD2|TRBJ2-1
TGTGCCAGCAGCGCTCCGGGACTAGCGGGAGTCAATGAGCAGTTCTTC
CASSAPGLAGVNEQFF
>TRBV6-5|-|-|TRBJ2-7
TGTGCCAGCAGTACCGGGACACTGATATACGAGCAGTACTTC
CASSTGTLIYEQYF
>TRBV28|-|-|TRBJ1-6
TGTGCCAGCAGCCAACTAAATTCACCCCTCCACTTT
CASSQLNSPLHF
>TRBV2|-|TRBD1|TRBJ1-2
TGTGCCAGCAGTGCTGGGACAGGGGTGCATGGCTACACCTTC
CASSAGTGVHGYTF
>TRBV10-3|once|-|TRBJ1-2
TGTGCCATCAGTGAGGTATTGCAGGGCTACACCTTC
CAISEVLQGYTF
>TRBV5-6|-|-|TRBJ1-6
TGTGCCAGCAGCTTGGCCCCCTCTCGACGGAGCTTTAATTCACCCCTCCACTTT
CASSLAPSRRSFNSPLHF
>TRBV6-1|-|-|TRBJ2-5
TGTGCCAGCAGCGCTCAGCGAGGCGCCTCGGAGACCCAGTACTTC
CASSAQRGASETQYF
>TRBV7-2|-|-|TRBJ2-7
TGTGCCAGCAGGGAAGGGGCCGGCACCTCCTACGAGCAGTACTTC
CASREGAGTSYEQYF
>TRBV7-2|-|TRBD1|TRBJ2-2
TGTGCCAGCAGCCCAAGAGGGGGCGTGGCCACCGGGGAGCTGTTTTTT
CASSPRGGVATGELFF
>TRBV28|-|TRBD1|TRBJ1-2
TGTGCCAGCAGTTTCCGGGGACAGGGGAGGACTGGCTACACCTTC
CASSFRGQGRTGYTF
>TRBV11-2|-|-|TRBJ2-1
TGTGCCAGCAGCCTGCGGGACAGCAGTTACAATGAGCAGTTCTTC
CASSLRDSSYNEQFF
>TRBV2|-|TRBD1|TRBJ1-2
TGTGCCAGCAGTGGGGACAGGGGGCATGGCTACACCTTC
CASSGDRGHGYTF
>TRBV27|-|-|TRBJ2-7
TGTGCCAGCAGCTTGACGGGTTCCTACGAGCAGTACTTC
CASSLTGSYEQYF
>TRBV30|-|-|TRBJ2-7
TGTGCCGGGCAGGGGTTTTTTTCCTACGAGCAGTACTTC
CAGQGFFSYEQYF